This entry lists 31 T cell receptor beta chains sequenced from one sample in a study of blood T cell repertoires in COVID-19. Only in-frame clones appear in the TCRdb table, and some are missing; sequencing was by immunoSEQ multiplex PCR. This sample yields under 200,000 clones, of which around 80% are seen a single time; less than 3.5% belongs to the top ten. Sequencing input: peripheral blood. The receptors come from a woman aged 60 to 75 with acute or convalescent COVID-19.

CDR3: CASSYRDAGNSPLHF. CDR3 bases: TGTGCCAGCAGCTACCGGGACGCGGGAAATTCACCCCTCCACTTT. This sequence joins TRBV9 and TRBJ1-6, with TRBD1 as a possible D gene (5 bases). V was trimmed by 4 bases and J by 7 bases, leaving 15 bases between them. Germline V lookup: CDR1 SGDLS, CDR2 YYNGEE. CDR3 length equals 15 residues.

The V and J genes are TRBV6-2 or TRBV6-3 and TRBJ1-6, with a possible D match to TRBD1 (6 bases). The germline V gene encodes CDR1 MNHEY and CDR2 SVGEGT. This CDR3 contains 15 residues. V dropped 5 bases and J dropped 10 bases, with 18 bases sitting between them. The CDR3 is CASSRLQGNGSPLHF. CDR3 nucleotide sequence: TGTGCCAGCAGTCGTTTACAGGGTAACGGCTCACCCCTCCACTTT.

J is TRBJ1-2 and V is TRBV6-1; 7 bases are shared with TRBD1. Trimming cost V 3 bases and J 0 bases; bases outside gene matches: 4. Germline CDR1 and CDR2: MNHNS and SASEGT. The CDR3 consists of 15 residues. This CDR3 reads CASSDRGEANYGYTF. CDR3 nucleotide sequence: TGTGCCAGCAGTGACAGGGGGGAAGCTAACTATGGCTACACCTTC.

The genes are TRBV2 and TRBJ1-5; D gene ambiguous. The V gene's germline CDR1 is SNHLY and CDR2 FYNNEI. V was shortened by 4 bases and J by 4 bases, with 11 bases between the two germline ends. This CDR3 contains 14 residues. CDR3 sequence (DNA): TGTGCCAGCAGTGTACACAGCCCTAATCAGCCCCAGCATTTT. Translation: CASSVHSPNQPQHF.

The chain links TRBV4-1 to TRBJ1-2, with 7 positions matching TRBD1. CDR3 length equals 14 residues. With 0 bases clipped from V and 7 bases from J, the junction kept 5 bases outside the gene matches. Germline-derived CDR1 and CDR2 are MGHRA and YSYEKL. The CDR3, as DNA: TGCGCCAGCAGCCAAGAACAGGGGCTGCGTGGCTACACCTTC. Amino acid sequence: CASSQEQGLRGYTF.

This clone has more than one count but fewer than ten. This rearrangement joins TRBV3-1 (or the pseudogene TRBV3-2) to TRBJ2-3; 7 bases fit TRBD2. Unmatched junction bases numbered 4, after V lost 3 bases and J lost 1 base. This CDR3 region has 15 residues. Per the germline V gene, CDR1 is LGHDT and CDR2 is YNNKEL (reference sequence). In DNA, the CDR3 is TGTGCCAGCAGCCAGGGACTACACGGCACAGATACGCAGTATTTT. Translation gives CASSQGLHGTDTQYF.

The chain recombines TRBV20-1 with TRBJ1-1; TRBD1 agrees at 8 bases. J was trimmed by 5 bases and V by 5 bases; bases with no gene match: 7. The germline V gene has CDR1 DFQATT and CDR2 SNEGSKA (reference sequence). The CDR3 totals 13 residues. The CDR3 spells CSARGRGLTEAFF. Here the CDR3 DNA reads TGCAGTGCTCGTGGCAGGGGGCTTACTGAAGCTTTCTTT.

The chain couples TRBV27 to TRBJ1-5, with D maybe TRBD1 (5 bases). Trimming stripped 2 bases from V and 5 bases from J, with 16 bases between. Germline CDR1 and CDR2: MNHEY and SMNVEV (reference sequence). The CDR3 runs to 16 residues. CDR3 sequence (DNA): TGTGCCAGCAGTTTACTAGGAGGGGAGTCGGATCAGCCCCAGCATTTT. Protein: CASSLLGGESDQPQHF.

The chain recombines TRBV5-4 with TRBJ1-4; TRBD1 aligns across 7 bases. With V trimmed by 4 bases and J by 2 bases, 5 bases remained unmatched. The CDR3 covers 15 residues. From germline, CDR1 is SGHNT and CDR2 YYREEE (reference sequence). CDR3 residues: CASSPSDRTNEKLFF. CDR3 nucleotides: TGTGCCAGCAGCCCTTCGGACAGGACTAATGAAAAACTGTTTTTT.

The chain combines TRBV11-2 with TRBJ2-7; 10 nucleotides agree with TRBD1. Unmatched junction bases numbered 5, after V lost 5 bases and J lost 4 bases. CDR1 and CDR2 (germline): SGHAT, FQNNGV. The CDR3 is made up of 14 amino acids. The CDR3 here is CASSADRGYYEQYF. CDR3 bases: TGTGCCAGCAGCGCGGACAGGGGGTATTACGAGCAGTACTTC.

Details on this clone: The sample contains more than one DNA sequence encoding this CDR3. The rearrangement joins TRBV5-1 to TRBJ2-2; D uncertain. Trimming left V 0 bases short and J 1 base short, with 4 bases between. This CDR3 region has 14 residues. Looked up from germline, CDR1 is SGHRS and CDR2 is YFSETQ. CDR3 sequence (DNA): TGCGCCAGCAGCTTGGTCCAGAACACCGGGGAGCTGTTTTTT. The encoded protein is CASSLVQNTGELFF.

There are a few counts of this clone. The V call is TRBV7-2, the J call TRBJ1-3; D ambiguous. Trimming stripped 2 bases from V and 4 bases from J, with 9 bases between. Per germline, CDR1 SGHTA and CDR2 FQGNSA. There are 14 residues in the CDR3. The CDR3: CASSLKGGGNTIYF. The CDR3 DNA reads TGTGCCAGCAGCTTAAAGGGAGGGGGAAACACCATATATTTT. Supplemented by reference TRBV7-2 and TRBJ1-3, the full variable domain reads GAGVSQSPSNKVTEKGKDVELRCDPISGHTALYWYRQSLGQGLEFLIYFQGNSAPDKSGLPSDRFSAERTGGSVSTLTIQRTQQEDSAVYLCASSLKGGGNTIYFGEGSWLTVV.

This clone appeared a single time. V usage is TRBV7-6 and J usage is TRBJ1-1, with D possibly TRBD1 on 6 matching bases. The CDR3 has 16 residues. Germline V gives CDR1 SGHVS, CDR2 FNYEAQ. The V end was cut by 2 bases, the J end by 7 bases, with 20 bases between. The CDR3 reads CASSLIPQGPEDEAFF. Here the CDR3 DNA reads TGTGCCAGCAGCTTAATCCCACAGGGACCAGAGGATGAAGCTTTCTTT.

This chain joins TRBV5-8 and TRBJ2-3; D might be TRBD2 (5 bases). Trimming left V 6 bases short and J 2 bases short, with 10 bases between. Germline V gene sequence: CDR1 SGHTS, CDR2 YDEGEE. CDR3 length: 13 amino acids. The DNA of the CDR3 is TGTGCCAGCAACTTAGCGCTCACAGATACGCAGTATTTT. It translates to CASNLALTDTQYF. The full variable domain, rest sourced from reference TRBV5-8 and TRBJ2-3, is EAGVTQSPTHLIKTRGQQATLRCSPISGHTSVYWYQQALGLGLQFLLWYDEGEERNRGNFPPRFSGRQFPNYSSELNVNALELEDSALYLCASNLALTDTQYFGPGTRLTVL.

This sequence joins TRBV5-1 and TRBJ2-1; 11 positions match TRBD1. V lost 5 bases and J lost 4; bases outside the gene matches: 5. The CDR3 extends over 15 amino acids. The germline V gene encodes CDR1 SGHRS and CDR2 YFSETQ. The chain's CDR3 is CASSEGTGGYNEQFF. The CDR3 bases are TGCGCCAGCAGTGAAGGGACAGGGGGTTACAATGAGCAGTTCTTC.

The rearrangement links TRBV11-1 to TRBJ1-4; 8 bases map to TRBD1. Losses at the gene ends were 5 bases for V and 7 bases for J; bases not matched to a gene: 6. The CDR3 has 14 residues. Germline V gene sequence: CDR1 SGHAT, CDR2 FQDESV (reference sequence). CDR3 coding DNA: TGTGCCAGCAGCCCAGGACAGGGAATTGAAAAACTGTTTTTT. Translating it yields CASSPGQGIEKLFF.

CDR3 residues: CASTPDRGLTEAFF. The CDR3, as DNA: TGTGCCAGCACCCCGGACAGGGGGCTCACTGAAGCTTTCTTT. The chain recombines TRBV7-3 with TRBJ1-1; TRBD1 agrees at 11 bases. V dropped 7 bases and J dropped 4; count of bases not matched to a gene: 5. The CDR3 sequence is 14 residues long. Germline lookup yields CDR1 SGHTA and CDR2 FQGTGA.

This clone was recorded a few times. The rearrangement joins TRBV7-9 to TRBJ2-3; 14 bases map to TRBD2. This CDR3 region has 19 residues. In germline, CDR1 is SEHNR, CDR2 FQNEAQ (reference sequence). Trimming at V came to 4 bases and at J to 1 base, leaving 10 bases not matched to a gene. The CDR3 DNA reads TGTGCCAGCAGCTCAGCGGGACTAGCGGGGGAACTGGGCACAGATACGCAGTATTTT. It codes for CASSSAGLAGELGTDTQYF.

The chain recombines TRBV6-2 or TRBV6-3 with TRBJ2-2; 8 nucleotides match TRBD1. The CDR3 covers 13 residues. From germline, CDR1 is MNHEY and CDR2 SVGEGT. V lost 5 bases to trimming and J lost 5 bases; unmatched junction nucleotides: 1. The CDR3 region has the DNA TGTGCCAGCAGTCGGACAGGGACCGGGGAGCTGTTTTTT. Amino acid sequence: CASSRTGTGELFF.

This clone turned up a few times. The rearrangement links TRBV4-2 to TRBJ1-3, with D hard to call. CDR3 size: 16 residues. Germline V gene data show CDR1 as LGHNA and CDR2 as YNFKEQ. V was cut by 0 bases and J by 1 base, with 10 bases left in between. CDR3 sequence reads: CASSQDPGASGNTIYF. Written as DNA, the CDR3 is TGTGCCAGCAGCCAAGATCCGGGAGCGTCTGGAAACACCATATATTTT.

Regarding this clone: A junction boundary mismatches the germline segment, possibly from a read error. The chain combines TRBV7-7 with TRBJ2-1; 9 bases are a match to TRBD2. Germline V gene lookup returns CDR1 SSHAT and CDR2 FNYEAQ (reference sequence). The CDR3 contains 15 residues. The CDR3 here is CASSTGTSSNNEQFF. The CDR3 bases are TGTGCTAGCAGCACCGGGACTAGCAGTAACAATGAGCAGTTCTTC.

The gene calls are TRBV7-2 and TRBJ2-3; 10 bases are shared with TRBD2. J gave up 10 bases and V 5 bases, and 12 bases lay outside the gene matches. The CDR3 sequence is 15 residues long. Germline CDR1 reads SGHTA; CDR2 reads FQGNSA. The CDR3 region is CASSPPGLASAAQYF. CDR3 DNA sequence: TGTGCCAGCAGCCCCCCGGGACTAGCGAGCGCGGCGCAGTATTTT.

This chain connects TRBV12-3 or TRBV12-4 to TRBJ1-1; D is ambiguous. The CDR3 runs to 13 residues. V shed 2 bases and J shed 0 bases, with 4 bases lying between them. The CDR3 here is CASSLTVNTEAFF. The CDR3 DNA is TGTGCCAGCAGTTTAACAGTGAACACTGAAGCTTTCTTT.

J is TRBJ1-1 and V is TRBV30; maybe TRBD1 (5 bases). The CDR3 spans 13 residues. From germline, CDR1 is GTSNPN and CDR2 SVGIG (reference sequence). The ends were cut back, 1 base at V and 2 bases at J, with 8 bases in the middle. The CDR3 sequence is CAWSADSNTEAFF. The CDR3 DNA reads as TGTGCCTGGAGTGCCGACAGTAACACTGAAGCTTTCTTT.

The chain combines TRBV7-2 with TRBJ2-7; 13 bases line up with TRBD2. Germline V gene lookup returns CDR1 SGHTA and CDR2 FQGNSA. The CDR3 covers 14 residues. Germline trimming cut 5 bases from V and 4 bases from J; bases unmatched to any gene: 2. CDR3 region: CASSPTSGGYEQYF. In DNA form, the CDR3 reads TGTGCCAGCAGCCCGACTAGCGGGGGGTACGAGCAGTACTTC.

This clone was counted a few times. Other DNA sequences in this sample translate to the same CDR3. This chain uses TRBV18 with TRBJ1-1; D is ambiguous. CDR3 size: 13 residues. The germline V and J ends were trimmed by 3 bases and 3 bases, with 8 bases remaining between them. The germline CDR1 and CDR2 sequences are KGHSH and LQKENI. The CDR3 is CASSPSGDTEAFF. CDR3 DNA: TGTGCCAGCTCACCTTCAGGTGACACTGAAGCTTTCTTT.

The chain carries TRBV2 and TRBJ2-3; 9 nucleotides line up with TRBD2. The V gene end was trimmed by 8 bases and the J gene end by 5 bases; junction bases not matched to a gene: 8. CDR3 length: 14 residues. Per the germline V gene, CDR1 is SNHLY and CDR2 is FYNNEI. This CDR3 reads CASRRGGAVDTQYF. In DNA form, the CDR3 reads TGTGCCAGCCGACGCGGGGGGGCCGTAGATACGCAGTATTTT.

The chain couples TRBV29-1 to TRBJ1-4, with a tentative D call TRBD1 (5 bases). CDR1 and CDR2 (germline): SQVTM, ANQGSEA. The CDR3 totals 13 residues. The V end lost 6 bases, the J end lost 4 bases, and 12 bases lay between the germline ends. CDR3 sequence (DNA): TGCAGCGTCAGGACAAGCCTTAATGAAAAACTGTTTTTT. Its translation: CSVRTSLNEKLFF.

This chain links TRBV7-2 with TRBJ2-2; D may be TRBD2 (7 bases). The germline gives CDR1 SGHTA, CDR2 FQGNSA. There are 15 residues in the CDR3. V lost 5 bases to trimming and J lost 4 bases, with 14 bases between them. DNA for the CDR3: TGTGCCAGCAGCCCCCTAGGGGGGGGCACCGGGGAGCTGTTTTTT. This gives the protein CASSPLGGGTGELFF.

This rearrangement joins TRBV11-2 to TRBJ1-2; 7 nucleotides line up with TRBD1. The CDR3 runs to 15 residues. Germline V gene lookup returns CDR1 SGHAT and CDR2 FQNNGV. V was clipped by 1 base and J by 8 bases; unmatched bases: 10. In DNA form, the CDR3 reads TGTGCCAGCAGCTTAGGGCCAGGGGGGCAGGACGGCTACACCTTC. Amino acids: CASSLGPGGQDGYTF.

The J gene is TRBJ1-1, the V gene TRBV11-3; TRBD1 matches at 7 bases. The CDR3 spans 15 residues. The V gene end was trimmed by 4 bases and the J gene end by 1 base; junction bases not matched to a gene: 6. Germline CDR1 is SGHNT and CDR2 is YENEEA. CDR3 nucleotide sequence: TGTGCCAGCAGCTGGGGGACAGATAAGAACACTGAAGCTTTCTTT. This sequence encodes CASSWGTDKNTEAFF.